This T cell receptor beta chain is from a study of CD8+CD57+ T cells in acquired aplastic anemia. Looking at the study overall: Sorted CD4+ and CD8+ cells gave a mean 3.2 ug DNA, range roughly 0.18 to 27.4 ug. The study, taken as a whole, reports: Patients and controls shared around 30 CD8+ CDR3 sequences.

TCR beta VDJ and CDR3 were profiled, and genomic DNA was the template. TCRdb recomputed calls from the reads with MiXCR, one row per CDR3 protein. The sample lists approximately 58,000 distinct CDR3 sequences; just over 55% were seen once. This clonotype was seen a few times. What it recognizes is unknown. Germline V gives CDR1 SQVTM, CDR2 ANQGSEA. This CDR3 region has 12 residues. V gave up 2 bases and J gave up 4 bases, with 7 bases separating them. Whoever was chosen for sequencing had shown CD8+CD57+ cell expansion by flow cytometry. The clonotype comes from a human donor with aplastic anemia. V is TRBV29-1 and J is TRBJ2-3; D is unclear. Sequencing used sorted CD4+, CD8+, or CD8+CD57+ T cells (not recorded which) from PBMCs. The chain's CDR3 is CSVEKSSDTQYF. The CDR3 nucleotides read TGCAGCGTTGAAAAGTCCTCAGATACGCAGTATTTT.